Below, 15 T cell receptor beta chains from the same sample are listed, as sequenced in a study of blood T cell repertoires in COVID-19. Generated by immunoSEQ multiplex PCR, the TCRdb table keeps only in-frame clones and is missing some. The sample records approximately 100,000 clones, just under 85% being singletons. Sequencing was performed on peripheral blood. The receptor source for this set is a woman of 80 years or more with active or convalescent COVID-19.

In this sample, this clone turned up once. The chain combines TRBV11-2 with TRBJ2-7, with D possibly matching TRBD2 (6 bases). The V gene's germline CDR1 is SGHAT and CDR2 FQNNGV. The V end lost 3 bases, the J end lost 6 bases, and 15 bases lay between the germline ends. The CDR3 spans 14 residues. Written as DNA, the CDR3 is TGTGCCAGCAGCTTGGGGGGACCTCCCGGCGAGCAGTACTTC. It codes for CASSLGGPPGEQYF.

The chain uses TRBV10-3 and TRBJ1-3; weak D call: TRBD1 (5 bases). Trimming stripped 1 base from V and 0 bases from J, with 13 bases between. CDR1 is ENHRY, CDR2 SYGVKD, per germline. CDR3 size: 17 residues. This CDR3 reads CAISEWSGTPSGNTIYF. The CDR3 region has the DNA TGTGCCATCAGTGAGTGGTCCGGGACTCCCTCTGGAAACACCATATATTTT.

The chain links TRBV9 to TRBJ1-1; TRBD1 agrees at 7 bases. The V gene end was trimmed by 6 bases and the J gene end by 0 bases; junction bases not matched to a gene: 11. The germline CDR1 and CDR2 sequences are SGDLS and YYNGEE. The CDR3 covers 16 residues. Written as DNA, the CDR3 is TGTGCCAGCACCACTTCTCCGGGACAGATGAACACTGAAGCTTTCTTT. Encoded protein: CASTTSPGQMNTEAFF.

The CDR3 is CASTETGNSNQPQHF. As DNA, the CDR3 is TGTGCCAGCACCGAGACAGGGAATAGCAATCAGCCCCAGCATTTT. V is TRBV2 and J is TRBJ1-5; 7 nucleotides agree with TRBD1. CDR1 SNHLY and CDR2 FYNNEI come from the germline V gene. Trimming removed 7 bases from V and 0 bases from J; junction bases left unmatched: 6. This CDR3 is built from 15 residues.

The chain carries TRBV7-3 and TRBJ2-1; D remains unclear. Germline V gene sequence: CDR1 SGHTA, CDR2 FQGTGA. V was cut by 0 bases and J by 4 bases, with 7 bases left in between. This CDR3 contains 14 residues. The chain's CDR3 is CASSLTDGYNEQFF. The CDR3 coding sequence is TGTGCCAGCAGCTTAACTGACGGGTACAATGAGCAGTTCTTC.

CDR3 DNA: TGCGCCAGCAGCCAGTCTGCGCTGGAGACCCAGTACTTC. Its translation: CASSQSALETQYF. This rearrangement joins TRBV4-1 to TRBJ2-5; no reliable D call. Germline CDR1 MGHRA, CDR2 YSYEKL. V lost 3 bases to trimming and J lost 5 bases, with 10 bases between them. The CDR3 has 13 amino acids.

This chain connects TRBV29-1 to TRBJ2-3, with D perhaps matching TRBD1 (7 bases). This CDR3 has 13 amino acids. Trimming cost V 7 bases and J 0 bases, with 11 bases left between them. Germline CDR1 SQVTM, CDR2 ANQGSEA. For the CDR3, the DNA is TGCAGCGGGGGGGACAGCAGCACAGATACGCAGTATTTT. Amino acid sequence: CSGGDSSTDTQYF.

DNA of the CDR3: TGTGCCAGCAGTTTGGGGGACAGGGGCCAACAAGCTTTCTTT. It yields the protein CASSLGDRGQQAFF. The V gene is TRBV28, the J gene TRBJ1-1; 10 bases fit TRBD1. The ends lost 3 bases at V and 9 bases at J; junction bases unmatched: 7. Germline CDR1 reads MDHEN; CDR2 reads SYDVKM. CDR3 size: 14 residues.

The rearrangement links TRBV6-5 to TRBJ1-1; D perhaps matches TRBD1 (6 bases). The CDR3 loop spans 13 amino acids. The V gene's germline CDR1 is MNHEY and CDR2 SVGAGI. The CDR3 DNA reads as TGTGCGGTAGCAGGGGCCGAGAACACTGAAGCTTTCTTT. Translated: CAVAGAENTEAFF.

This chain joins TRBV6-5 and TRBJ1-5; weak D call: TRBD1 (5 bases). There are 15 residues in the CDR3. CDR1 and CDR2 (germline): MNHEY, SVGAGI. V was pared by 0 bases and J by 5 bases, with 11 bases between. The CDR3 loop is CASSYSAGWDQPQHF. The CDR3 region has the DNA TGTGCCAGCAGTTACTCGGCAGGGTGGGATCAGCCCCAGCATTTT.

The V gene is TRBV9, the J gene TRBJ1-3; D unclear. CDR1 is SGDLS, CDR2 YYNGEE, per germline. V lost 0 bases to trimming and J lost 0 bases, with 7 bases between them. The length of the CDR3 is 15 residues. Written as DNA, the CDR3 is TGTGCCAGCAGCGTAGACAGCTCCTCTGGAAACACCATATATTTT. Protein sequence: CASSVDSSSGNTIYF.

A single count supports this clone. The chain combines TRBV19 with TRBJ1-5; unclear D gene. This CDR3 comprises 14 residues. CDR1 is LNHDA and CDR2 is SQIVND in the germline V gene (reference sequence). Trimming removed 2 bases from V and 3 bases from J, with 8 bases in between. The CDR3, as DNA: TGTGCCAGTAGTATACCCACTCTCAATCAGCCCCAGCATTTT. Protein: CASSIPTLNQPQHF.

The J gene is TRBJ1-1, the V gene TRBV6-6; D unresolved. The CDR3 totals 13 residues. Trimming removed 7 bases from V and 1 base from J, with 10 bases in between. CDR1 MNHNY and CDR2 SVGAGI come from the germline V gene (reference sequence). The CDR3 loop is CASIARQNTEAFF. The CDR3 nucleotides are TGTGCCAGCATTGCCCGACAGAACACTGAAGCTTTCTTT.

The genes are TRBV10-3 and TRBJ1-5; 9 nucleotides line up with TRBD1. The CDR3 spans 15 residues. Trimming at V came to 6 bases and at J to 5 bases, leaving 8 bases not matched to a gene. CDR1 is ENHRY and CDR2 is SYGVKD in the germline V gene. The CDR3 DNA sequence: TGTGCCATCAGATCGGACAGGGGACGGGATCAGCCCCAGCATTTT. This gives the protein CAIRSDRGRDQPQHF.

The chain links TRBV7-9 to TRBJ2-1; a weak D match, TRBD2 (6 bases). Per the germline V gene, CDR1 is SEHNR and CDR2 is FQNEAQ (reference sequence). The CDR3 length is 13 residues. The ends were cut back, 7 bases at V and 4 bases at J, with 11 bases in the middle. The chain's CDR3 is CASTTGSYNEQFF. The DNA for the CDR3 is TGTGCCAGCACCACCGGGAGTTACAATGAGCAGTTCTTC.